The source of this T cell receptor beta chain is a study of neoadjuvant nivolumab and ipilimumab in lung cancer. The study, taken as a whole, reports: Resected-tumor TCR richness correlated positively with pretherapy blood richness.

Sequencing was performed with immunoSEQ multiplex PCR; in TCRdb, only in-frame clones are kept and a portion is missing. The profile covers more than 7,500 clones, with approximately 85% appearing a single time and under 3.5% taken by the ten largest. CDR3 length: 14 amino acids. In germline, CDR1 is SGHRS, CDR2 YFSETQ. Trimming shortened V by 2 bases and J by 0 bases, and 5 bases separated the two germline ends. With regard to this clone: Its specificity is unknown.

This TCR was recovered from an adult with non-small cell lung cancer. This material consisted of peripheral blood, taken before neoadjuvant nivolumab, alone or with ipilimumab. The rearrangement joins TRBV5-1 to TRBJ2-2; no definite D call. In nucleotides, the CDR3 is TGCGCCAGCAGCTTTACTACGAACACCGGGGAGCTGTTTTTT. It encodes CASSFTTNTGELFF.